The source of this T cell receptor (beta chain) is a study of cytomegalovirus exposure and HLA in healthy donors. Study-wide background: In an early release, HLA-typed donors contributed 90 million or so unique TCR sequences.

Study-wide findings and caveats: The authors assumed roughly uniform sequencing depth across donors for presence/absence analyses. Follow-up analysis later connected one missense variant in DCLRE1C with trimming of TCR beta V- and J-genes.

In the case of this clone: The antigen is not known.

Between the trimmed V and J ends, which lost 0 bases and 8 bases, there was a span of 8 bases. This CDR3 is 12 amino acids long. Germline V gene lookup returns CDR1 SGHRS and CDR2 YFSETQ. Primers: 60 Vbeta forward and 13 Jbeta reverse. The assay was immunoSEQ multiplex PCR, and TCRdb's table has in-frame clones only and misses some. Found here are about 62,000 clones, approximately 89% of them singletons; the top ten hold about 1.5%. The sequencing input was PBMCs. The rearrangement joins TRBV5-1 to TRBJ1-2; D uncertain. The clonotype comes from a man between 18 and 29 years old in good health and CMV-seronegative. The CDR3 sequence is CASSLGGGGYTF. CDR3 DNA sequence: TGCGCCAGCAGCTTGGGCGGAGGAGGCTACACCTTC.